The clone carrying this T cell receptor beta chain was seen repeatedly, ten times or more. The target antigen is unknown. The same CDR3 also results from other DNA sequences found in this sample. Unsorted PBMC DNA underwent sequencing on ten immunoSEQ deep assay plates. In the source study's methods: Owing to the provision of junction-only sequences devoid of quality scores by immunoSEQ, filtering differed. This table comes from immunoSEQ multiplex PCR, and its TCRdb copy is limited to in-frame clones, with some not included. That table is the source of V, J and clone size, and D and trimming were worked out from the DNA. The table shows about half a million clones, with 65% to 85% occurring only once. The sample originates from a study of shared clonotypes between healthy human individuals. Regarding the study as a whole: Sampling involved blood alone; tissue repertoires likely differ.

CDR1 and CDR2 from the germline V gene are SGHTA and FQGNSA. V trimming: 5 bases; J trimming: 5 bases; junction bases outside the gene matches: 8. There are 14 residues in the CDR3. The chain uses TRBV7-2 and TRBJ2-5; TRBD1 agrees at 7 bases. This TCR derives from a woman aged 40 to 49 in good health. Some clones in this sample may be carry-over from other donors' samples. The material sequenced was PBMCs. CDR3 in amino acids: CASSLRQGAETQYF. The DNA for the CDR3 is TGTGCCAGCAGCCTCCGACAGGGAGCGGAGACCCAGTACTTC. Full variable domain (outside the CDR3, taken from reference TRBV7-2 and TRBJ2-5): GAGVSQSPSNKVTEKGKDVELRCDPISGHTALYWYRQSLGQGLEFLIYFQGNSAPDKSGLPSDRFSAERTGGSVSTLTIQRTQQEDSAVYLCASSLRQGAETQYFGPGTRLLVL.